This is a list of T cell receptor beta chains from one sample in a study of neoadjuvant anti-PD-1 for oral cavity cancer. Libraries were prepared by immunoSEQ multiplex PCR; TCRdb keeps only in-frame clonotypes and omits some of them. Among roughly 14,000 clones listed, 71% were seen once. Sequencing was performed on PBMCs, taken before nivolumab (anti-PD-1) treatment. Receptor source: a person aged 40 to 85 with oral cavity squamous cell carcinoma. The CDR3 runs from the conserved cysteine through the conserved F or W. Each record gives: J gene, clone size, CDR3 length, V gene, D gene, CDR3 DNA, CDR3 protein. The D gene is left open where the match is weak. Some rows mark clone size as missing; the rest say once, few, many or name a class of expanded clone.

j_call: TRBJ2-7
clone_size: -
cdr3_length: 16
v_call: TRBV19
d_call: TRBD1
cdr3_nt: TGTGCCAGTAGTACCGGGGTCGGGACAGTCCTCTACGAGCAGTACTTC
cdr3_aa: CASSTGVGTVLYEQYF

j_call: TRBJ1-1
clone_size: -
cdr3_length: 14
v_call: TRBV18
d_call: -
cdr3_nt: TGTGCCAGCTCACCGCAAGGGGAGTACACTGAAGCTTTCTTT
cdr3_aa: CASSPQGEYTEAFF

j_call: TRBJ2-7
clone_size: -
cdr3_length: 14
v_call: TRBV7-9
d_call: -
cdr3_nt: TGTGCCAGCAGCTTAGCGCACAGCTCCTACGAGCAGTACTTC
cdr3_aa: CASSLAHSSYEQYF

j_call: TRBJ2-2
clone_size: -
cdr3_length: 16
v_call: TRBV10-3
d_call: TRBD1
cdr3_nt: TGTGCCATCAGTGGCCTGACAGGGGGCCTTGCCGGGGAGCTGTTTTTT
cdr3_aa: CAISGLTGGLAGELFF

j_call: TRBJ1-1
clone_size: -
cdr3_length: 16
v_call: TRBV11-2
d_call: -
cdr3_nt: TGTGCCAGCAGCTTAGTTCTAGGGCAGGGGAACACTGAAGCTTTCTTT
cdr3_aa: CASSLVLGQGNTEAFF

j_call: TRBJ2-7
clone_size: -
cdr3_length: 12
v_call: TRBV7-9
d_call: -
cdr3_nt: TGTGCCAGCAGCTCGACAAGGGGCGAGCAGTACTTC
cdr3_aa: CASSSTRGEQYF

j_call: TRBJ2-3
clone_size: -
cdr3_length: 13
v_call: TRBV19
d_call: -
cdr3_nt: TGTGCCAGCAGGAACAGGGTAACAGATACGCAGTATTTT
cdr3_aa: CASRNRVTDTQYF

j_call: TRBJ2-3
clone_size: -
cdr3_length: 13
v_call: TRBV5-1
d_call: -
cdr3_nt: TGCGCCAGCAGTGGGCGGAACACAGATACGCAGTATTTT
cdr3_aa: CASSGRNTDTQYF

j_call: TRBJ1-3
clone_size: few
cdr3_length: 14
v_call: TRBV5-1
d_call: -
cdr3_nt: TGCGCCAGCAGCTTGGCAGGGTTAGGAAACACCATATATTTT
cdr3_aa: CASSLAGLGNTIYF

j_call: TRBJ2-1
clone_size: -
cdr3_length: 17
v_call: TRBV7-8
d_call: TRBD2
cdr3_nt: TGTGCCAGCAGCTTAGGTAGCGGGAGGTCCTCCTACAATGAGCAGTTCTTC
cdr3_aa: CASSLGSGRSSYNEQFF

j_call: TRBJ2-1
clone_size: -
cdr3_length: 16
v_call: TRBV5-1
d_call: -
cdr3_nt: TGCGCCAGCAGCCCGGACACAGGGAGACTTTACAATGAGCAGTTCTTC
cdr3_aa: CASSPDTGRLYNEQFF

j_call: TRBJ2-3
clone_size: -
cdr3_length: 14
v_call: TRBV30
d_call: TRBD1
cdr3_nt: TGTGCCTGGAAGGACAGGGGGCGGACAGATACGCAGTATTTT
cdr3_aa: CAWKDRGRTDTQYF

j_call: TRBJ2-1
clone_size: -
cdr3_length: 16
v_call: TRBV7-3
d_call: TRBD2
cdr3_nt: TGTGCCAGCAGCTTTAGAGCGGGGAATAATTACAATGAGCAGTTCTTC
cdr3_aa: CASSFRAGNNYNEQFF

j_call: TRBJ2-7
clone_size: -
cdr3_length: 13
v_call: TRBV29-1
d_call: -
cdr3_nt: TGCAGCGTTTCTTGGGGTCGACTCTACGAGCAGTACTTC
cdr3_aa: CSVSWGRLYEQYF

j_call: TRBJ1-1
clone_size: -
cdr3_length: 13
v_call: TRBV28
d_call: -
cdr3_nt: TGTGCCAGCAGAAAACAGGGGAACACTGAAGCTTTCTTT
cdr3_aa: CASRKQGNTEAFF

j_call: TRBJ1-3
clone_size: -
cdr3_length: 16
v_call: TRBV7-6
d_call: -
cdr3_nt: TGTGCCAGCAGCTTCCAAGTGATAGGGGCTGGAAACACCATATATTTT
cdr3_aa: CASSFQVIGAGNTIYF

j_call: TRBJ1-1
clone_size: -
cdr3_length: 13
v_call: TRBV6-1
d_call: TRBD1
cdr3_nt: TGTGCCAGCATTACAACAGGGGGCCGTGAAGCTTTCTTT
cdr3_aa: CASITTGGREAFF

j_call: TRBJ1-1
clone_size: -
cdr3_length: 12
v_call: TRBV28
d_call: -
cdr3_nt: TGTGCCAGCAGTTCAGCTTGGGGGGAAGCTTTCTTT
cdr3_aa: CASSSAWGEAFF

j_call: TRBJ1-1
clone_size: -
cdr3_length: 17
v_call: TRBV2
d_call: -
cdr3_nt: TGTGCCAGCAGGAAGGACTCTCTGGGACGGATGAACACTGAAGCTTTCTTT
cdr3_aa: CASRKDSLGRMNTEAFF

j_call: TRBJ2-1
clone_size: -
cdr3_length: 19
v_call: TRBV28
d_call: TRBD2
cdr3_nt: TGTGCCAGCAGTTCAGGACTAGCGGGAGCGCTATTGATCTACAATGAGCAGTTCTTC
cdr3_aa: CASSSGLAGALLIYNEQFF

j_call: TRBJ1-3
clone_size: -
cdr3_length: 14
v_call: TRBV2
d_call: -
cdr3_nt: TGTGCCAGCACAACAGGGATCACTGGAAACACCATATATTTT
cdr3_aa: CASTTGITGNTIYF

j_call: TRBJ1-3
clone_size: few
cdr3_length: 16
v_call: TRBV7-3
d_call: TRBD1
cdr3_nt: TGTGCCAGCAGCATGTCGACAGGGGTGAGTGGAAACACCATATATTTT
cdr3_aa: CASSMSTGVSGNTIYF

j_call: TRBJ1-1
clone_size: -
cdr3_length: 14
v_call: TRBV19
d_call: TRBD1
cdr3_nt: TGTGCCAGTAGGGACAGGGGCCTGAACACTGAAGCTTTCTTT
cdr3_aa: CASRDRGLNTEAFF

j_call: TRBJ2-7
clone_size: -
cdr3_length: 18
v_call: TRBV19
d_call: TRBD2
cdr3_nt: TGTGCCAGTAGTATTCGTAGCGGGGGGCTCGCCGAACTTTACGAGCAGTACTTC
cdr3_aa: CASSIRSGGLAELYEQYF

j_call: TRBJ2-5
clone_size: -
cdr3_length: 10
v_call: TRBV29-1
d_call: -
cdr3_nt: TGCAGCGTTGACCCATGGGGGGACCACTTC
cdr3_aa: CSVDPWGDHF

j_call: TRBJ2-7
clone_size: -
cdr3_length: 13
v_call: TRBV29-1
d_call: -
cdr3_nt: -
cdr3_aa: CSVGTGAPILEYF

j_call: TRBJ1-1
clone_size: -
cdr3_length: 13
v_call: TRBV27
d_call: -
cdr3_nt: TGTGCCAGCAGTAAGACAACCGACACTGAAGCTTTCTTT
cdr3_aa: CASSKTTDTEAFF

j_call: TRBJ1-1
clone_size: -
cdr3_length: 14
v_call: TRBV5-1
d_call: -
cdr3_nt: TGCGCCAGCAGCTTGGCCGGGGTTGGCACTGAAGCTTTCTTT
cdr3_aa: CASSLAGVGTEAFF

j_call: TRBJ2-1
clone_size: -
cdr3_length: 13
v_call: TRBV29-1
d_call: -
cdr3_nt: TGCAGCGCCCTTGGATCGCTCTACAATGAGCAGTTCTTC
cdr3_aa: CSALGSLYNEQFF

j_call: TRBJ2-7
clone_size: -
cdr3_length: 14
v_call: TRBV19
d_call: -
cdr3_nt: TGTGCCAGTAGTACCGCCGTCGCGAACTACGAGCAGTACTTC
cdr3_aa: CASSTAVANYEQYF

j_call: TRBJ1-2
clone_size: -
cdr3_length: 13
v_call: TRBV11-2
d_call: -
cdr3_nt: TGTGCCAGCAGCTTCAGGGCTCAGGGTGGCTACACCTTC
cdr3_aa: CASSFRAQGGYTF

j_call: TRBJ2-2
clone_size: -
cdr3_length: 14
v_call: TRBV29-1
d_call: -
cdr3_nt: TGCAGCGTTGGTGGAGCAGGGAACACCGGGGAGCTGTTTTTT
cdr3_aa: CSVGGAGNTGELFF

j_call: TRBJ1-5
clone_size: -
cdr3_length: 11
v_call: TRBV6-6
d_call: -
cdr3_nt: TGTGCCAGCAGAGACTTTCAGCCCCAGCATTTT
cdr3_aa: CASRDFQPQHF

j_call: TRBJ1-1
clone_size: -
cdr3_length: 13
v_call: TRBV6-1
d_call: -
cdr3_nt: TGTGCCAGCGACCACCGAGGTCTAACTGAAGCTTTCTTT
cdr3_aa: CASDHRGLTEAFF

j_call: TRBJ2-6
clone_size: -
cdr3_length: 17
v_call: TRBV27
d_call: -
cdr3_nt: TGTGCCAGCAGTTCATCTTTGACGTTCTCTGGGGCCAACGTCCTGACTTTC
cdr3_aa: CASSSSLTFSGANVLTF

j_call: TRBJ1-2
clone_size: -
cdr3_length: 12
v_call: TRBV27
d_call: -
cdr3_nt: TGTGCCAGCCAAACAGGGTTAGGTGGCTACACCTTC
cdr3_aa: CASQTGLGGYTF

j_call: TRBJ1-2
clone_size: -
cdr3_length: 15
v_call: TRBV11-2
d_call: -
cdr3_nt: TGTGCCAGCAGCTTAGAAATGGGGGGCAACTATGGCTACACCTTC
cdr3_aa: CASSLEMGGNYGYTF

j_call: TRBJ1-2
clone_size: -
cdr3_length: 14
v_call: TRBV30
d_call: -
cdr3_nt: TGTGCCTGGAGTTGGTGGGGGCGCGGGTATGGCTACACCTTC
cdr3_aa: CAWSWWGRGYGYTF

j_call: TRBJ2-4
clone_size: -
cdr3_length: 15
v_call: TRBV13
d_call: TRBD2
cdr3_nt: TGTGCCAGCAGCGAACCTAGCGGCCTGGGCAACATTCAGTACTTC
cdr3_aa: CASSEPSGLGNIQYF

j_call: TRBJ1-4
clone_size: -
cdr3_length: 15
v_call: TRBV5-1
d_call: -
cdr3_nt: TGCGCCAGCAGCTTGTACAGACCAACTAATGAAAAACTGTTTTTT
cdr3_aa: CASSLYRPTNEKLFF

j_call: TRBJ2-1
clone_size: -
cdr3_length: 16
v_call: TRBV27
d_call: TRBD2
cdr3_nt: TGTGCCAGCAGTTTCGTAGCGGGAGCTGTCTACAATGAGCAGTTCTTC
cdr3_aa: CASSFVAGAVYNEQFF

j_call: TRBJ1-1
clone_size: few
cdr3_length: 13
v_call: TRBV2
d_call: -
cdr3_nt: TGTGCCAGCAGGACCGGTGTTGTGACTGAAGCTTTCTTT
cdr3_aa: CASRTGVVTEAFF

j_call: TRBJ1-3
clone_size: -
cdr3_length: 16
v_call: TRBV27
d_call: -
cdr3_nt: TGTGCCAGCAGTCCCTTGGGTAGGATCTCTGGAAACACCATATATTTT
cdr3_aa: CASSPLGRISGNTIYF